Following are 5 T cell receptor beta chains from one sample sequenced in a study of T cells in Graves' hyperthyroidism and ophthalmopathy. The TCR beta CDR3 regions underwent amplification using RNA transcripts as the source. With the HTBI primer set, the TCR CDR3 went through a first round of RT-PCR. Each CDR3 protein is one row after TCRdb ran MiXCR on the multiplex PCR reads. The sample yields under 350,000 distinct CDR3 sequences, under 25% seen once. The sample comprised blood. These receptors were obtained from a woman between 45 and 65 years old with Graves' hyperthyroidism.

The chain joins TRBV6-4 to TRBJ1-1, with D perhaps matching TRBD1 (5 bases). The CDR3 consists of 16 residues. Trimming took 6 bases from V and 0 from J, leaving 17 bases between them. The germline V gene encodes CDR1 MRHNA and CDR2 SNTAGT. The CDR3 region is CASSRKQGYMNTEAFF. The CDR3 coding sequence is TGTGCCAGCAGCCGTAAGCAGGGTTACATGAACACTGAAGCTTTCTTT.

This clonotype was observed a handful of times. This chain connects TRBV18 to TRBJ1-3, with TRBD1 matching 7 bases. The ends lost 6 bases at V and 0 bases at J; junction bases unmatched: 11. The germline CDR1 and CDR2 sequences are KGHSH and LQKENI. This CDR3 has 17 amino acids. Here the CDR3 DNA reads TGTGCCAGCTCCGCGTCGGGACAGTTACGCTCTGGAAACACCATATATTTT. Residues: CASSASGQLRSGNTIYF.

Comment on this clonotype: This could be a read error, since a much larger clone is one nucleotide away. V usage is TRBV3-1 and J usage is TRBJ2-7; D is unresolved. This CDR3 contains 15 residues. Trimming shortened V by 5 bases and J by 0 bases, and 14 bases separated the two germline ends. Germline CDR1 reads LGHDT; CDR2 reads YNNKEL (reference sequence). CDR3 bases: TGTGCCAGCAGCTATGCCGGGTCAGGCTCCTACGAGCAGTACTTC. It codes for CASSYAGSGSYEQYF.

This clonotype was detected many times. V gene TRBV3-1 combines with J gene TRBJ1-1, with D tentatively TRBD1 (6 bases). V lost 1 base, J lost 1 base, and 10 bases lay in between. The CDR3 consists of 15 residues. Germline CDR1 is LGHDT and CDR2 is YNNKEL (reference sequence). CDR3 amino acids: CASSQAGGGNTEAFF. The CDR3 DNA reads TGTGCCAGCAGCCAAGCCGGAGGGGGGAACACTGAAGCTTTCTTT.

The CDR3 spells CASSHYSSRYEQYF. The CDR3, as DNA: TGTGCCAGCAGCCATTATTCTAGTCGGTACGAGCAGTACTTC. V and J are TRBV14 and TRBJ2-7; D gene uncertain. The CDR3 has 14 amino acids. Germline assignment: CDR1 SGHDN and CDR2 FVKESK. Trimming removed 3 bases from V and 4 bases from J, with 13 bases in between.